One sample yielded the 11 T cell receptor beta chains listed below, sequenced in a study of vaccination and CD4 T cells after COVID-19. Treatment meaning: roughly ten-day PBMC culture with coronavirus spike peptide pools or control peptides (ViraFEST assay). These receptors have no identified antigens. At the Johns Hopkins FTIC core, DNA taken from cultured CD4+ T cells was sequenced by way of the Oncomine TCR Beta short-read assay. Each CDR3 protein is one row after TCRdb ran MiXCR on the PCR reads. The data contain about 19,000 distinct CDR3 sequences, 43% of them singletons. The specimen comprised CD4+ T cells from blood, cultured in vitro, sampled after SARS-CoV-2 vaccination. All receptors derive from a human donor who had recovered from COVID-19.

This clonotype was found a few times. This chain connects TRBV29-1 to TRBJ2-7; TRBD1 or TRBD2 may be the D gene (5 bases each). CDR3 size: 12 residues. Germline V gene data show CDR1 as SQVTM and CDR2 as ANQGSEA. V lost 7 bases, J lost 2 bases, and 12 bases lay in between. The DNA of the CDR3 is TGCAGCGCCGGGGCACTTGCCTACGAGCAGTACTTC. Amino acids: CSAGALAYEQYF.

This rearrangement joins TRBV9 to TRBJ2-3; 7 positions match TRBD2. Germline-derived CDR1 and CDR2 are SGDLS and YYNGEE. V shed 4 bases, J shed 2 bases, and the junction held 10 bases outside the gene matches. The CDR3 runs 16 residues. The CDR3 DNA reads TGTGCCAGCAGCCGCGAGAGCGGGACGGTCACAGATACGCAGTATTTT. Its protein product is CASSRESGTVTDTQYF. The whole variable domain, filled in from reference TRBV9 and TRBJ2-3, reads DSGVTQTPKHLITATGQRVTLRCSPRSGDLSVYWYQQSLDQGLQFLIQYYNGEERAKGNILERFSAQQFPDLHSELNLSSLELGDSALYFCASSRESGTVTDTQYFGPGTRLTVL.

The genes are TRBV7-6 and TRBJ2-1; TRBD1 aligns across 7 bases. CDR3 length: 14 amino acids. CDR1 is SGHVS, CDR2 FNYEAQ, per germline. The V segment lost 4 bases and the J segment 5 bases; nucleotides outside the gene matches: 5. CDR3 nucleotide sequence: TGTGCCAGCAGCTCCTGGACAGGCAACAATGAGCAGTTCTTC. The encoded protein is CASSSWTGNNEQFF.

This clonotype has only a few counts. CDR3 in amino acids: CASSPAFGQETQYF. The CDR3, as DNA: TGTGCCAGCAGCCCAGCCTTCGGCCAAGAGACCCAGTACTTC. V is TRBV7-2 and J is TRBJ2-5, with D hard to call. Germline-derived CDR1 and CDR2 are SGHTA and FQGNSA. Trimming stripped 5 bases from V and 1 base from J, with 11 bases between. CDR3 length: 14 amino acids.

The V and J genes are TRBV27 and TRBJ1-2; D is possibly TRBD1 (5 bases). The CDR3 spans 13 residues. With 5 bases removed from V and 3 bases from J, the gap between germline ends came to 10 bases. CDR1 is MNHEY, CDR2 SMNVEV, per germline (reference sequence). DNA for the CDR3: TGTGCCAGCAGTCTCCAGGGAGACTATGGCTACACCTTC. It is translated as CASSLQGDYGYTF.

V gene TRBV5-5 combines with J gene TRBJ2-4, with TRBD1 matching over 9 bases. The V gene end was trimmed by 4 bases and the J gene end by 6 bases; junction bases not matched to a gene: 5. The CDR3 extends over 14 amino acids. CDR1 SGHKS and CDR2 YYEKEE come from the germline V gene (reference sequence). The CDR3 loop is CASSPGQGGNIQYF. DNA of the CDR3: TGTGCCAGCAGCCCGGGACAGGGAGGAAACATTCAGTACTTC.

The chain combines TRBV28 with TRBJ1-5, with a tentative D call TRBD1 (6 bases). Trimming pared 1 base from V and 7 bases from J, leaving 14 bases between. The CDR3 runs 15 residues. Germline loops: CDR1 MDHEN, CDR2 SYDVKM. In nucleotides, the CDR3 is TGTGCCAGCAGTTTATCCACAGGGATAGTGCAGCCCCAGCATTTT. Amino acids: CASSLSTGIVQPQHF. Supplemented by reference TRBV28 and TRBJ1-5, the full variable domain reads DVKVTQSSRYLVKRTGEKVFLECVQDMDHENMFWYRQDPGLGLRLIYFSYDVKMKEKGDIPEGYSVSREKKERFSLILESASTNQTSMYLCASSLSTGIVQPQHFGDGTRLSIL.

This clonotype was observed a handful of times. The chain is built from TRBV7-2 and TRBJ2-1; unclear D gene. V dropped 1 base and J dropped 3 bases, with 7 bases sitting between them. Germline-derived CDR1 and CDR2 are SGHTA and FQGNSA. The CDR3 is 14 residues long. The CDR3 coding sequence is TGTGCCAGCAGCTTAGGCGGTCTCTACAATGAGCAGTTCTTC. Translated, it gives CASSLGGLYNEQFF.

The CDR3 nucleotides read TGTGCCAGCAGTTTGGGGAACAACTACCTCTCCTACGAGCAGTACTTC. It is translated as CASSLGNNYLSYEQYF. V is TRBV27 and J is TRBJ2-7, with no clear D. Germline CDR1 reads MNHEY; CDR2 reads SMNVEV (reference sequence). Trimming removed 3 bases from V and 0 bases from J, with 15 bases in between. The CDR3 has 16 amino acids.

The chain employs TRBV20-1 and TRBJ2-4; 9 bases are a match to TRBD1. The CDR3 is made up of 18 amino acids. Germline V gene sequence: CDR1 DFQATT, CDR2 SNEGSKA (reference sequence). V was clipped by 5 bases and J by 0 bases; unmatched bases: 14. The CDR3 loop reads CSAPTVGQGTIAKNIQYF. The CDR3 DNA follows: TGCAGTGCTCCAACCGTAGGACAGGGGACGATAGCCAAAAACATTCAGTACTTC.

V usage is TRBV19 and J usage is TRBJ1-5; D gene uncertain. CDR1 and CDR2 from the germline V gene are LNHDA and SQIVND (reference sequence). The length of the CDR3 is 14 residues. Between the trimmed V and J ends, which lost 6 bases and 7 bases, there was a span of 16 bases. The DNA of the CDR3 is TGTGCCAGTAGACGACTCTCGGACGGGCAGCCCCAGCATTTT. Translating gives CASRRLSDGQPQHF.